A selection of T cell receptor beta chains follows, all from one sample in a study of blood T cell repertoires in COVID-19. Only in-frame clones appear in the TCRdb table, and some are missing; sequencing was by immunoSEQ multiplex PCR. The table lists about 140,000 clones, around 83% of them singletons. Sequenced material: peripheral blood. The receptors were sampled from a man between 25 and 39 years old with COVID-19, enrolled during active disease. Both conserved end residues are part of each CDR3. The D gene is left open where the match is weak. Clone size, where shown, is once, few, many, or a class for clones that have expanded.

NA few TRBJ2-7 TRBV6-2/TRBV6-3 TGTGCCAGCAGTTACCTACGACAACGCACGGACGAGCAGTACTTC CASSYLRQRTDEQYF
NA NA TRBJ1-3 TRBV29-1 TGCAGCGTTTTTCGGGGCTCTGGAAACACCATATATTTT CSVFRGSGNTIYF
TRBD1 NA TRBJ2-7 TRBV7-9 TGTGCCAGCAGCCTGCCGGGACAGGGTCCTTACGAGCAGTACTTC CASSLPGQGPYEQYF
NA NA TRBJ2-7 TRBV27 TGTGCCAGCAGTTTTTCTGCAGACAGCTACGAGCAGTACTTC CASSFSADSYEQYF
TRBD2 NA TRBJ2-5 TRBV5-4 TGTGCCAGCAGCTTGGTACTAGCGGGAGTGGAGACCCAGTACTTC CASSLVLAGVETQYF
TRBD1 once TRBJ1-6 TRBV11-2 TGTGCCAGCAGCATGGGACAGGGCTTTTCACCCCTCCACTTT CASSMGQGFSPLHF
TRBD2 NA TRBJ2-1 TRBV20-1 TGCAGTGCTAGTATTATAGCGGGAAGGAATGAGCAGTTCTTC CSASIIAGRNEQFF
NA NA TRBJ1-1 TRBV6-1 TGTGCCAGCAGTGTAGATTCGGACAAAGCCAACACTGAAGCTTTCTTT CASSVDSDKANTEAFF
NA NA TRBJ2-1 TRBV10-3 TGTGCCATCAGTCAGATTGACAATGAGCAGTTCTTC CAISQIDNEQFF
TRBD1 NA TRBJ2-2 TRBV27 TGTGCCAGTTATAGTGGACAGGGGCCCACCGGGGAGCTGTTTTTT CASYSGQGPTGELFF
NA few TRBJ2-7 TRBV5-1 TGCGCCAGCAGCTACACGGGGTACGAGCAGTACTTC CASSYTGYEQYF
NA NA TRBJ2-1 TRBV19 TGTGCCAGTAGATCTAGACAGAACGACAAATACAATGAGCAGTTCTTC CASRSRQNDKYNEQFF
TRBD2 NA TRBJ2-3 TRBV4-3 TGCGCCAGCAGCCAAGGACTAGCGAACACAGATACGCAGTATTTT CASSQGLANTDTQYF
TRBD1 NA TRBJ1-3 TRBV18 TGTGCCAGCTCACCAATGACCGGGACAGGGCGAGGAAACACCATATATTTT CASSPMTGTGRGNTIYF
NA NA TRBJ1-5 TRBV28 TGTGCCAGCCCAGGGCCCAATCAGCCCCAGCATTTT CASPGPNQPQHF
TRBD2 NA TRBJ2-2 TRBV7-7 TGTGCTAGCAGTCCCCTCCTAGCGGAAAACACCGGGGAGCTGTTTTTT CASSPLLAENTGELFF
TRBD1 NA TRBJ2-7 TRBV7-9 TGTGCCAGCAGCTTCGATCGGACAGGGGCCTACGAGCAGTACTTC CASSFDRTGAYEQYF
NA NA TRBJ1-4 TRBV7-8 TGTGCCAGCAGCTTAAGGCAGAGAGGAGCAACTAATGAAAAACTGTTTTTT CASSLRQRGATNEKLFF
NA NA TRBJ2-4 TRBV2 TGTGCCAGCAGTGAATGGGTGTCAGGCGGGGCCAAAAACATTCAGTACTTC CASSEWVSGGAKNIQYF
TRBD1 NA TRBJ2-4 TRBV6-2/TRBV6-3 TGTGCCAGCAGTTATTCAATCGGGACAGGGGCGGACATTCAGTACTTC CASSYSIGTGADIQYF
NA once TRBJ2-7 TRBV2 TGTGCCAGCAGGGCTAGCTGGTACGAGCAGTACTTC CASRASWYEQYF
NA NA TRBJ2-7 TRBV25-1 TGTGCCAGCAGTGAATTTGACAGTTCCGAGCAGTACTTC CASSEFDSSEQYF
TRBD2 NA TRBJ2-1 TRBV4-3 TGCGCCAGCAGCCAAGATCAGGCTAGCGGGAGTAATGAGCAGTTCTTC CASSQDQASGSNEQFF
NA NA TRBJ1-2 TRBV2 TGTGCCAGCAGTGACTCTAACAGAAGGTATGGCTACACCTTC CASSDSNRRYGYTF
NA NA TRBJ2-3 TRBV10-1 TGCGCCAGTCCGGAGGATACGCAGTATTTT CASPEDTQYF
NA NA TRBJ2-7 TRBV18 TGTGCCAGCTCACCTACTAACATCGGTGGCTACGAGCAGTACTTC CASSPTNIGGYEQYF
TRBD1 NA TRBJ2-4 TRBV30 TGTGCCTGGAGTGTAGGGACAGCTTTTATTCAGTACTTC CAWSVGTAFIQYF
TRBD2 NA TRBJ2-7 TRBV14 TGTGCCAGCAGCCCGGGACTAGCCGAGCAGTACTTC CASSPGLAEQYF
TRBD1 few TRBJ1-3 TRBV30 TGTGCCTGTGGGACAGACAAGTATGGAAACACCATATATTTT CACGTDKYGNTIYF
NA NA TRBJ2-2 TRBV7-9 TGTGCCAGCAGCCCGAGTGGGGCAACCGGGGAGCTGTTTTTT CASSPSGATGELFF
TRBD2 NA TRBJ2-7 TRBV28 TGTGCCAGCAGTTTAGCGGGAGGATACGAGCAGTACTTC CASSLAGGYEQYF